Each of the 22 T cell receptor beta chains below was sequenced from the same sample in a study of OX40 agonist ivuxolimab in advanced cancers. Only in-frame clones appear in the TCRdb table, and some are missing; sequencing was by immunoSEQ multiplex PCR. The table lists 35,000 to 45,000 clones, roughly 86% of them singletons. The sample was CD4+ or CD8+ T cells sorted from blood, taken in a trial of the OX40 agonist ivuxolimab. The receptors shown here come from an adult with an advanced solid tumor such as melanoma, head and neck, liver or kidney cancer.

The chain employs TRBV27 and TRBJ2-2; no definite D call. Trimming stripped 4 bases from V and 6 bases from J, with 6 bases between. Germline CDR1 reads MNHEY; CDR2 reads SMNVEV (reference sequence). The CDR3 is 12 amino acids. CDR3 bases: TGTGCCAGCAGTTGGCTCCCCGGGGAGCTGTTTTTT. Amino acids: CASSWLPGELFF.

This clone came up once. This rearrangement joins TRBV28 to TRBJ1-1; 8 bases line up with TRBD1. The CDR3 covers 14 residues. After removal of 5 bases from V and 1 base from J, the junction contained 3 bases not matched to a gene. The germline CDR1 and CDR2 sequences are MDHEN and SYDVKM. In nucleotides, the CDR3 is TGTGCCAGCAGTCTGACAGGGGCGAACACTGAAGCTTTCTTT. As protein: CASSLTGANTEAFF.

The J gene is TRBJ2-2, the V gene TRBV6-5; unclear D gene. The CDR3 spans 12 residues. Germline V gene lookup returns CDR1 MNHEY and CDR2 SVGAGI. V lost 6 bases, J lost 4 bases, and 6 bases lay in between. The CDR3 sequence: CASRFFTGELFF. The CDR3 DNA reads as TGTGCCAGCAGGTTCTTCACCGGGGAGCTGTTTTTT.

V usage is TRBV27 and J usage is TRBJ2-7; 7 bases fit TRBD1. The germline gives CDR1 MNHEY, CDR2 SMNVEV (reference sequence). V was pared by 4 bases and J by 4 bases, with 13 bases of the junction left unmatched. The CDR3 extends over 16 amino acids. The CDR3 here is CASSWPKGTAAYEQYF. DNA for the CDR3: TGTGCCAGCAGTTGGCCCAAAGGGACAGCCGCTTACGAGCAGTACTTC.

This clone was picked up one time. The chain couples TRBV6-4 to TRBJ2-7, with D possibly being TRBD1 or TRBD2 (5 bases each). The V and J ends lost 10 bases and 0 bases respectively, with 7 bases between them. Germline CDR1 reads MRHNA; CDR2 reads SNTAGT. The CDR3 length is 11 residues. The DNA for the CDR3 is TGTGCCAACGGGACCTCCTACGAGCAGTACGTC. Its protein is CANGTSYEQYV.

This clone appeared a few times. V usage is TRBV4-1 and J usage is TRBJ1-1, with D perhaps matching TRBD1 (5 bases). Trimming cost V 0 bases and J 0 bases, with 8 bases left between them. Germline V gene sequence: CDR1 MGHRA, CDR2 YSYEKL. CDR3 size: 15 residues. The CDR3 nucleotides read TGCGCCAGCAGCCAAGACGGGACGGTGAACACTGAAGCTTTCTTT. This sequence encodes CASSQDGTVNTEAFF.

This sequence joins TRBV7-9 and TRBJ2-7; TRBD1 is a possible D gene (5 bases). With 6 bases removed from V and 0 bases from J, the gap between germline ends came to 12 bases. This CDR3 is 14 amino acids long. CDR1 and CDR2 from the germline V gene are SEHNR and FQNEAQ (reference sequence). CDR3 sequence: CASSFVTVSYEQYF. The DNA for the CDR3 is TGTGCCAGCAGTTTTGTGACAGTCTCCTACGAGCAGTACTTC.

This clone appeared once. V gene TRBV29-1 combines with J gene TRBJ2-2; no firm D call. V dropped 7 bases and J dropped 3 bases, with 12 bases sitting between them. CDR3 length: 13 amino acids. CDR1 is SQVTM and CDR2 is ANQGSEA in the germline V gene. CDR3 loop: CSDLSRDTGELFF. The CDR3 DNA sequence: TGCAGCGACCTATCCAGAGACACCGGGGAGCTGTTTTTT.

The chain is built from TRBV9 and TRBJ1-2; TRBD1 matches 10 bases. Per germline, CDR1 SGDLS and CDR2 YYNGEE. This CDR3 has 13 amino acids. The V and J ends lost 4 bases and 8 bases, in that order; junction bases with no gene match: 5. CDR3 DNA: TGTGCCAGCAGCCCCGGGACAGGGGAGGGCTACACCTTC. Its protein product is CASSPGTGEGYTF.

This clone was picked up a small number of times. The CDR3 DNA sequence: TGCGCCAGCAGTGAATCGGGGGGGGGCACTGAAGCTTTCTTT. This translates into CASSESGGGTEAFF. The chain carries TRBV10-1 and TRBJ1-1; D is possibly TRBD1 (5 bases). With 3 bases removed from V and 4 bases from J, the gap between germline ends came to 12 bases. This CDR3 region has 14 residues. Germline V gene lookup returns CDR1 WNHNN and CDR2 SYGVQD (reference sequence).

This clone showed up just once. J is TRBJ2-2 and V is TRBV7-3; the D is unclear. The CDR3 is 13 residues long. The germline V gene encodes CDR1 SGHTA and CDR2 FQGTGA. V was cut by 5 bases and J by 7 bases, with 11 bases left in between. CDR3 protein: CASSPQGSGELFF. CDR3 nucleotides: TGTGCCAGCAGCCCTCAAGGAAGCGGGGAGCTGTTTTTT. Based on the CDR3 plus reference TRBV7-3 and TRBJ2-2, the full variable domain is GAGVSQTPSNKVTEKGKYVELRCDPISGHTALYWYRQSLGQGPEFLIYFQGTGAADDSGLPNDRFFAVRPEGSVSTLKIQRTERGDSAVYLCASSPQGSGELFFGEGSRLTVL.

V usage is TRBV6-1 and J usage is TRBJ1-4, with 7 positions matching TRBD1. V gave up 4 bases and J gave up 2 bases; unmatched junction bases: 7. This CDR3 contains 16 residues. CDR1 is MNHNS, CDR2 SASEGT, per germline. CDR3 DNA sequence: TGTGCCAGCAGTGCCCGGGACAGCTTGACTAATGAAAAACTGTTTTTT. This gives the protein CASSARDSLTNEKLFF.

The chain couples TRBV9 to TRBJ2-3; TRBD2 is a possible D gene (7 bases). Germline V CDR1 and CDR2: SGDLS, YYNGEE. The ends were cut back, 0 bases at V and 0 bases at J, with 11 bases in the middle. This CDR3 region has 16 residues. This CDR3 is CASSVDGGASTDTQYF. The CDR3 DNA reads TGTGCCAGCAGCGTAGATGGGGGGGCTAGCACAGATACGCAGTATTTT. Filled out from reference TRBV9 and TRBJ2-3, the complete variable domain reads DSGVTQTPKHLITATGQRVTLRCSPRSGDLSVYWYQQSLDQGLQFLIQYYNGEERAKGNILERFSAQQFPDLHSELNLSSLELGDSALYFCASSVDGGASTDTQYFGPGTRLTVL.

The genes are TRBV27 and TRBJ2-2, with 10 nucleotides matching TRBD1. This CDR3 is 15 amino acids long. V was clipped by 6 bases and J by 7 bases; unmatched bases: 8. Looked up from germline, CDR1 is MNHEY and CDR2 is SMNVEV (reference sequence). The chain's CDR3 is CASSYGTGVVGELFF. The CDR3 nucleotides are TGTGCCAGCAGCTACGGGACAGGGGTAGTCGGGGAGCTGTTTTTT.

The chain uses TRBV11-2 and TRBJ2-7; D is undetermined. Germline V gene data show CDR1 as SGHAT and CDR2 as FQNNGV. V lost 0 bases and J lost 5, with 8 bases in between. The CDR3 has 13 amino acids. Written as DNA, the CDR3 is TGTGCCAGCAGCTTAGACTTAGGGAACGAGCAGTACGTC. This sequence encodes CASSLDLGNEQYV.

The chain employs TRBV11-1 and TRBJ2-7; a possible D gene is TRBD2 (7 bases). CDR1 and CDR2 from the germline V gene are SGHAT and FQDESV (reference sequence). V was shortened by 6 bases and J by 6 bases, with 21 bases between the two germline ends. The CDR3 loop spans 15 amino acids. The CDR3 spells CASSPGGRPKREQYV. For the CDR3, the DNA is TGTGCCAGCAGTCCCGGGGGGCGACCTAAACGCGAGCAGTACGTC.

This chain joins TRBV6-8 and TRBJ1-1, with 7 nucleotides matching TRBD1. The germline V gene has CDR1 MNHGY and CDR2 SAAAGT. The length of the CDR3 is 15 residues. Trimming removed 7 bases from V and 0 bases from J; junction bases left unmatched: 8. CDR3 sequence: CASKGGAGMNTEAFF. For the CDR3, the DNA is TGTGCCAGCAAAGGGGGCGCGGGGATGAACACTGAAGCTTTCTTT.

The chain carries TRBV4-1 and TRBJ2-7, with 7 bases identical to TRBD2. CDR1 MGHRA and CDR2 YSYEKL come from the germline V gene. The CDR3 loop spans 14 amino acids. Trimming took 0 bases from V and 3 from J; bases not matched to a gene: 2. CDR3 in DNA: TGCGCCAGCAGCCAAGACCGGGGGGTCTACGAGCAGTACTTC. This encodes CASSQDRGVYEQYF.

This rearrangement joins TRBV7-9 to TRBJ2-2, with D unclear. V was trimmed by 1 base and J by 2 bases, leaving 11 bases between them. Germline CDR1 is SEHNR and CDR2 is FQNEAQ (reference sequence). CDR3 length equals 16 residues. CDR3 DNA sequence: TGTGCCAGCAGCTTAGTGGTCGGGCTTAACACCGGGGAGCTGTTTTTT. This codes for CASSLVVGLNTGELFF.

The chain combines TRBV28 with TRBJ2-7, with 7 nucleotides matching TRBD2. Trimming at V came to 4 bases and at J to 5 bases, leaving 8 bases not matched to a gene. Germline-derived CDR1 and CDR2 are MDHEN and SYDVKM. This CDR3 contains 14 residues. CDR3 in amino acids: CASSSRLAGHEQYF. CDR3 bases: TGTGCCAGCAGTTCCAGACTAGCTGGCCACGAGCAGTACTTC. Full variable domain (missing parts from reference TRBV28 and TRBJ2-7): DVKVTQSSRYLVKRTGEKVFLECVQDMDHENMFWYRQDPGLGLRLIYFSYDVKMKEKGDIPEGYSVSREKKERFSLILESASTNQTSMYLCASSSRLAGHEQYFGPGTRLTVT.

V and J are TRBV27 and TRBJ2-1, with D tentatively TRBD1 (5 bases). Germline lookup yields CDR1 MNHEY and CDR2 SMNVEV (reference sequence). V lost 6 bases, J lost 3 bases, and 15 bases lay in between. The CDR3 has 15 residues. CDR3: CASSLIGAHYNEQFF. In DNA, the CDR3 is TGTGCCAGCAGCTTAATAGGGGCCCACTACAATGAGCAGTTCTTC.

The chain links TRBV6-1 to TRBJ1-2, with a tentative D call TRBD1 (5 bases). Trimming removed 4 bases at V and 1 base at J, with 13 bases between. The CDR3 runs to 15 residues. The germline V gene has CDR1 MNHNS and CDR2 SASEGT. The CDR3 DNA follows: TGTGCCAGCAGTGTCGGGCAGGGTCTTAACTATGGCTACACCTTC. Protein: CASSVGQGLNYGYTF.